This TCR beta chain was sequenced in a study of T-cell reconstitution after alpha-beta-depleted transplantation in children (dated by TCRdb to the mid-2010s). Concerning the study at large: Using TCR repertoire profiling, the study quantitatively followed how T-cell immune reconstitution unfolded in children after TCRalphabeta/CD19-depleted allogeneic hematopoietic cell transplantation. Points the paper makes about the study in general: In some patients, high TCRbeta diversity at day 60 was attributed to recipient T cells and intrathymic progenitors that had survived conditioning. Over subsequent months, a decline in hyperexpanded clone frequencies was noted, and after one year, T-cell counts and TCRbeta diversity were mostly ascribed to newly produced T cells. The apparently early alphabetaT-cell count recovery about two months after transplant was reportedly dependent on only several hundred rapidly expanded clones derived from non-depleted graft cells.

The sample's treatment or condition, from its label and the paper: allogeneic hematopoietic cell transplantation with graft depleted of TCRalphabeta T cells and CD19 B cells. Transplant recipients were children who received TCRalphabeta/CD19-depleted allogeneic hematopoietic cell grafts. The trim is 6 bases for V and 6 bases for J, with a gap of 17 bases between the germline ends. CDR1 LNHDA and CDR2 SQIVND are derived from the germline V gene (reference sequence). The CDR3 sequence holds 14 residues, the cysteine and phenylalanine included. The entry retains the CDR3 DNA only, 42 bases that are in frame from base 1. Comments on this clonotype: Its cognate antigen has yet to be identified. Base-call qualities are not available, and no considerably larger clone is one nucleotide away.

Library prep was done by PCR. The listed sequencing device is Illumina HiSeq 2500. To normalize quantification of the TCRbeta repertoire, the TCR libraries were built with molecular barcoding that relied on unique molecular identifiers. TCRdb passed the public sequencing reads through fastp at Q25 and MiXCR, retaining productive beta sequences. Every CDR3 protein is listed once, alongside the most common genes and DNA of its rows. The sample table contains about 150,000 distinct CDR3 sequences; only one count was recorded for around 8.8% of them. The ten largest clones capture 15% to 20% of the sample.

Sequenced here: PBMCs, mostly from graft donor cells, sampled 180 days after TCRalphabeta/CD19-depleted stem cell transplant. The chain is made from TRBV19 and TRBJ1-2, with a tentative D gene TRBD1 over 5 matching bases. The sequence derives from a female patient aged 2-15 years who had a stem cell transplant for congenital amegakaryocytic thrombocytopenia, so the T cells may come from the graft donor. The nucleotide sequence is TGTGCCAGTAGCTCGAAACAGGTTTATAATGGCTACACCTTC. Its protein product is CASSSKQVYNGYTF.